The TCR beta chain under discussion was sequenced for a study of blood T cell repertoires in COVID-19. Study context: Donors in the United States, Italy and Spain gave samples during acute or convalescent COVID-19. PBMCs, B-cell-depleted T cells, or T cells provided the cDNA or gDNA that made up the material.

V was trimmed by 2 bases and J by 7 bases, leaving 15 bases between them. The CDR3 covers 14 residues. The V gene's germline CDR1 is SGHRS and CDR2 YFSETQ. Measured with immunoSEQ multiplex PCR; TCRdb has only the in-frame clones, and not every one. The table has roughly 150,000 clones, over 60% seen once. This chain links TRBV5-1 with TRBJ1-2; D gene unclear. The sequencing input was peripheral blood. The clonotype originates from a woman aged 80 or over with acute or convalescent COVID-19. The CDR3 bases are TGCGCCAGCAGCTTACAGCCGAGCAATTCTGGCTACACCTTC. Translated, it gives CASSLQPSNSGYTF.